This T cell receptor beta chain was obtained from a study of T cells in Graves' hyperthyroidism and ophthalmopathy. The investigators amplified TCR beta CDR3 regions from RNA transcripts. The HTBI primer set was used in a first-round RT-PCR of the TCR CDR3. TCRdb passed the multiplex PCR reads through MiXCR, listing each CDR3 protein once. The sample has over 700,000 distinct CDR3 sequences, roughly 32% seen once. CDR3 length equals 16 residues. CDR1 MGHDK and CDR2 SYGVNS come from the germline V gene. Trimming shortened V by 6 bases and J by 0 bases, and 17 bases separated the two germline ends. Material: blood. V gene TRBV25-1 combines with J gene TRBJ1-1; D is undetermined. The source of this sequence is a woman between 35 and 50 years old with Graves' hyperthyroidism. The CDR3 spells CASRDRQAPMNTEAFF. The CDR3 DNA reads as TGTGCCAGCAGAGATCGGCAGGCCCCCATGAACACTGAAGCTTTCTTT.